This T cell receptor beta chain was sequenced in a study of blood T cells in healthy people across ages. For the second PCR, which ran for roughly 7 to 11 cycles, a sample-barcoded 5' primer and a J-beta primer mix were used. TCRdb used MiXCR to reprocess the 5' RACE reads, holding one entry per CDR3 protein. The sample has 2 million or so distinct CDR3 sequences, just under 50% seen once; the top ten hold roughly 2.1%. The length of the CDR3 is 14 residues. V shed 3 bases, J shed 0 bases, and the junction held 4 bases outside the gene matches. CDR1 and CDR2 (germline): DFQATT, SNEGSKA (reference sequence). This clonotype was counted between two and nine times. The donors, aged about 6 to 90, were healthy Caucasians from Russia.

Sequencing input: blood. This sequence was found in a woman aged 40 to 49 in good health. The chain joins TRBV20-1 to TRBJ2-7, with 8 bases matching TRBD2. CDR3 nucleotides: TGCAGTGCTAGGCGGAGCGGGAGCTCCTACGAGCAGTACTTC. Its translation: CSARRSGSSYEQYF.